These T cell receptor beta chains were read from a single sample in a study of blood T cell repertoires in COVID-19. Clones were sequenced by immunoSEQ multiplex PCR, and TCRdb holds only the in-frame ones, with some missing. The profile shows about 140,000 clones, 60% to 85% of them singletons. The sequencing sample was made of peripheral blood. The source of these receptors is a man aged 45 to 65 with acute or convalescent COVID-19. Each CDR3 is given with its conserved first and last residue. A D gene is named only where the DNA matches it firmly.

j_call | v_call | d_call | cdr3_aa
TRBJ2-1 | TRBV5-4 | NA | CASSLASSAYNEQFF
TRBJ2-3 | TRBV24-1 | NA | CATSDLLTDTQYF
TRBJ2-6 | TRBV27 | TRBD1 | CASSPRTGSTGANVLTF
TRBJ1-3 | TRBV9 | NA | CASSVATPKNQLGNTIYF
TRBJ1-1 | TRBV15 | NA | CATSRGGGWVTEAFF
TRBJ2-1 | TRBV5-1 | TRBD1 | CASSLNRGDEQFF
TRBJ1-3 | TRBV7-8 | NA | CASSLVVFGNTIYF
TRBJ1-2 | TRBV27 | NA | CASSFLGGSNYGYTF
TRBJ1-3 | TRBV5-1 | NA | CASSLAGAKGDTIYF
TRBJ2-5 | TRBV2 | NA | CASSGAGAAGETQYF
TRBJ2-6 | TRBV11-2 | TRBD1 | CASSLGDRGHGANVLTF
TRBJ1-1 | TRBV6-5 | NA | CASSHPGGHTEAFF
TRBJ1-2 | TRBV19 | TRBD1 | CASRGTGDGYTF
TRBJ2-5 | TRBV19 | NA | CASSVMARGGEETQYF
TRBJ1-5 | TRBV29-1 | NA | CSVVVQGGSNQPQHF
TRBJ2-2 | TRBV5-1 | NA | CASSPEAGVDGELFF
TRBJ1-2 | TRBV7-2 | TRBD1 | CASSSGTGGFGYTF
TRBJ2-1 | TRBV4-2 | TRBD2 | CASSRSGGYNEQFF
TRBJ2-3 | TRBV5-1 | NA | CASSSGVSMGDTQYF
TRBJ1-1 | TRBV19 | NA | CASSPQMTGNTEAFF
TRBJ1-5 | TRBV10-3 | TRBD1 | CAIRQGMGSNQPQHF
TRBJ2-5 | TRBV7-9 | TRBD2 | CASSLALSSGGAETQYF
TRBJ2-1 | TRBV2 | TRBD2 | CASSELAGGGDEQFF
TRBJ2-5 | TRBV6-1 | NA | CASSEVAAEGQETQYF
TRBJ1-1 | TRBV6-5 | NA | CASGPTQALGEAFF
TRBJ1-2 | TRBV12-3/TRBV12-4 | NA | CASSRNYGYTF
TRBJ1-1 | TRBV19 | NA | CASMGGRHINTEAFF
TRBJ1-6 | TRBV4-1 | TRBD1 | CASSYTGTGNSPLHF
TRBJ2-2 | TRBV7-8 | TRBD2 | CASSPGLAGVWNTGELFF
TRBJ1-1 | TRBV5-1 | TRBD1 | CASRPTGGDTEAFF
TRBJ2-3 | TRBV19 | NA | CASSPPGQGAVTDTQYF
TRBJ1-5 | TRBV6-5 | TRBD1 | CASSFGQGNQPQHF
TRBJ2-2 | TRBV4-2 | TRBD2 | CASSLLTGLAGATELFF
TRBJ1-2 | TRBV14 | NA | CASSSGQNYGYTF
TRBJ1-2 | TRBV6-5 | NA | CASSWGGQRYYGYTF
TRBJ2-3 | TRBV5-4 | TRBD2 | CASSRGVLAGTDTQYF
TRBJ1-1 | TRBV6-6 | NA | CASSLRVNTEAFF
TRBJ1-1 | TRBV18 | TRBD1 | CASSTTGTGRRVNTEAFF
TRBJ2-7 | TRBV29-1 | NA | CSVEDREQYF
TRBJ1-3 | TRBV9 | NA | CASSVGRSEDTIYF
TRBJ2-3 | TRBV6-4 | TRBD2 | CASSVISSGGLDTQYF